This record concerns one TCR beta chain sequence. The data stem from a study of cytotoxic CD8 clonotypes in ibrutinib-treated CLL. The CDR3 loop spans 14 amino acids. Trimming removed 5 bases at V and 4 bases at J, with 13 bases between. Germline assignment: CDR1 SGHNT and CDR2 YYREEE (reference sequence). Only in-frame clones appear in the TCRdb table, and some are missing; sequencing was by immunoSEQ multiplex PCR. The sample lists fewer than 75,000 clones; more than 70% were seen once. The sequence was collected from a human donor with chronic lymphocytic leukemia. Source: PBMCs, taken after 12 months of ibrutinib treatment. This chain connects TRBV5-4 to TRBJ2-1; D is perhaps TRBD1 or TRBD2 (5 bases each). The CDR3 here is CASSGGALYNEQFF. In DNA, the CDR3 is TGTGCCAGCAGTGGGGGAGCCTTATACAATGAGCAGTTCTTC.